The source of this T cell receptor beta chain is a study of blood T cell repertoires in COVID-19. On the study more broadly: Samples of COVID-19 (acute and convalescent) were obtained from the United States, Italy and Spain.

Original handling: Reference gene primer amplification gave nucleated cell count estimates. Using immunoSEQ multiplex PCR, the repertoire was profiled, and TCRdb retains in-frame clones only, with some absent. V and J calls and clone size are copied from that table; D and trimming were computed from the DNA. Among 200,000 to 300,000 clones, over 80% were seen once, and the ten largest hold about 1.4%. The CDR3 consists of 13 residues. Germline CDR1 is SGHNT and CDR2 is YYREEE (reference sequence). J was trimmed by 6 bases and V by 4 bases; bases with no gene match: 5. The genes are TRBV5-4 and TRBJ1-1, with 8 bases that match TRBD1. The sequence came from a woman aged 40 to 55 who had recovered from COVID-19. Input material: peripheral blood. The DNA for the CDR3 is TGTGCCAGCAGCGTGGACAGGGTGGCTGAAGCTTTCTTT. Translated, it gives CASSVDRVAEAFF.